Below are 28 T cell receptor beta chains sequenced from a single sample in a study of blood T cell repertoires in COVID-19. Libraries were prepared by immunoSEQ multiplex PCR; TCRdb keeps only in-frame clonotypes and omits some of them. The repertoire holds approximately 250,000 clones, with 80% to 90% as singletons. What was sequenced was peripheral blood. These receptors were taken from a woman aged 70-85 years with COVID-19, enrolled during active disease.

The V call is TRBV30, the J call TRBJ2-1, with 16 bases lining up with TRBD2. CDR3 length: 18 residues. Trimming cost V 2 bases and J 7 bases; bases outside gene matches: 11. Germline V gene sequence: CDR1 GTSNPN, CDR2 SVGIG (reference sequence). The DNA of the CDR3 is TGTGCCTGGAGTTTCCAACCCCCGGGACTAGCGGGAGGGAATGAGCAGTTCTTC. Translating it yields CAWSFQPPGLAGGNEQFF.

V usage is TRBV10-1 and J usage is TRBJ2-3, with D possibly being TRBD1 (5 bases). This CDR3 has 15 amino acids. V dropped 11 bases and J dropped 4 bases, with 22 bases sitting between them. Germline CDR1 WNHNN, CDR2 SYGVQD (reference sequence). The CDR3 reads CACFAGHEEADTQYF. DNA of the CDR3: TGCGCCTGCTTCGCAGGACATGAAGAGGCAGATACGCAGTATTTT.

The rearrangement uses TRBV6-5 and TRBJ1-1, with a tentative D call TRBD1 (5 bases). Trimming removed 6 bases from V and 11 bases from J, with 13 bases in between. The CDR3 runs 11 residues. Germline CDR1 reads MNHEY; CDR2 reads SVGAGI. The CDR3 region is CASSYDRTAFF. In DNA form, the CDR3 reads TGTGCCAGCAGCTACGACAGAACCGCTTTCTTT.

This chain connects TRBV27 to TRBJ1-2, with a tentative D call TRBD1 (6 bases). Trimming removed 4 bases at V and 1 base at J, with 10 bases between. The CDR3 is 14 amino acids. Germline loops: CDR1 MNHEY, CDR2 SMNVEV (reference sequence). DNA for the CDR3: TGTGCCAGCAGTTATCAGGGACATAACTATGGCTACACCTTC. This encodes CASSYQGHNYGYTF.

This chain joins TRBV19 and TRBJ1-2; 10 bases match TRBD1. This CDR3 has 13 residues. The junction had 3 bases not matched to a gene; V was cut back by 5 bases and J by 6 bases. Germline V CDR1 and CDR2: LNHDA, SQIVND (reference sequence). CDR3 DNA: TGTGCCAGTAGTTACGGGACAGGGGATGGCTACACCTTC. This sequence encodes CASSYGTGDGYTF.

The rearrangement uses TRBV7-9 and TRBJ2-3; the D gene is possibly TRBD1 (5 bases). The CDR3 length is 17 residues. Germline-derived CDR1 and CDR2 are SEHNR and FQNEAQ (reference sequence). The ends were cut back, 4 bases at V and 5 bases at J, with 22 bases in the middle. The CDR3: CASSSTRRQSFGDTQYF. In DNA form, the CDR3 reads TGTGCCAGCAGCTCCACACGAAGACAGTCCTTTGGAGATACGCAGTATTTT. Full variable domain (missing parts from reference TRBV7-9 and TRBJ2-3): DTGVSQNPRHKITKRGQNVTFRCDPISEHNRLYWYRQTLGQGPEFLTYFQNEAQLEKSRLLSDRFSAERPKGSFSTLEIQRTEQGDSAMYLCASSSTRRQSFGDTQYFGPGTRLTVL.

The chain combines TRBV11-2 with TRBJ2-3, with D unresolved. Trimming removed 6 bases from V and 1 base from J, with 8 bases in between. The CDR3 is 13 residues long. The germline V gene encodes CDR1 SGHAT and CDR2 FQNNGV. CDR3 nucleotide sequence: TGTGCCAGCAGGATCGGAGGCACAGATACGCAGTATTTT. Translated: CASRIGGTDTQYF.

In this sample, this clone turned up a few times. CDR3 in amino acids: CASSPSGSGNTIYF. The CDR3 bases are TGTGCCAGCAGCCCATCAGGGTCTGGAAACACCATATATTTT. The rearrangement links TRBV3-1 (or the pseudogene TRBV3-2) to TRBJ1-3; possible D gene TRBD1, 5 bases. CDR3 size: 14 residues. Germline V gene lookup returns CDR1 LGHDT and CDR2 YNNKEL (reference sequence). With 4 bases removed from V and 1 base from J, the gap between germline ends came to 8 bases.

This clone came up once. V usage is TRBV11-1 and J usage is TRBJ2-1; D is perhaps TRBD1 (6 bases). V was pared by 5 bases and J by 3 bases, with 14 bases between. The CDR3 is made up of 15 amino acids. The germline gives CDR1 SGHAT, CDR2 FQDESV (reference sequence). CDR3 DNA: TGTGCCAGCAGCCGAAGACAGGCCGACTACAATGAGCAGTTCTTC. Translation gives CASSRRQADYNEQFF.

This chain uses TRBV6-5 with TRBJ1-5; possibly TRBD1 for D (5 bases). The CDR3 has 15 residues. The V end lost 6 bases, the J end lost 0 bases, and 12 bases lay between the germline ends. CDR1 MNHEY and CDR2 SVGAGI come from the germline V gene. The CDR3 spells CASRAGGLSNQPQHF. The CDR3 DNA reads TGTGCCAGCAGGGCGGGGGGACTTAGCAATCAGCCCCAGCATTTT.

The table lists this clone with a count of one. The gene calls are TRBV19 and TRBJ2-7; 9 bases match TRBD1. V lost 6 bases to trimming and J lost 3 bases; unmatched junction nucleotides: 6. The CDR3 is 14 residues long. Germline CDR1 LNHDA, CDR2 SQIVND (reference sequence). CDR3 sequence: CASRNRGPFYEQYF. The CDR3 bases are TGTGCCAGTAGAAACAGGGGGCCGTTCTACGAGCAGTACTTC. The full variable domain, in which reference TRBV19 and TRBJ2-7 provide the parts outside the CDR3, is DGGITQSPKYLFRKEGQNVTLSCEQNLNHDAMYWYRQDPGQGLRLIYYSQIVNDFQKGDIAEGYSVSREKKESFPLTVTSAQKNPTAFYLCASRNRGPFYEQYFGPGTRLTVT.

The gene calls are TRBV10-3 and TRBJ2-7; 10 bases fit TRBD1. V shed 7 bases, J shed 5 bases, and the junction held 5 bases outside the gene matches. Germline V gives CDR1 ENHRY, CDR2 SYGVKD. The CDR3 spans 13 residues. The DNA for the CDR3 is TGTGCCATCAAAGACAGGGGGCTCGACGAGCAGTACTTC. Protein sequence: CAIKDRGLDEQYF.

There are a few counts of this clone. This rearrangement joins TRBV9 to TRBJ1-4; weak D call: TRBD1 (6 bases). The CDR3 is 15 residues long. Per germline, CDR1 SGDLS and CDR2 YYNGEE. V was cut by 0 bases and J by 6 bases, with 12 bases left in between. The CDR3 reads CASSVATGGYEKLFF. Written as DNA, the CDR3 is TGTGCCAGCAGCGTAGCGACAGGCGGCTATGAAAAACTGTTTTTT. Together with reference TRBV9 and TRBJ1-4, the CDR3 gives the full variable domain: DSGVTQTPKHLITATGQRVTLRCSPRSGDLSVYWYQQSLDQGLQFLIQYYNGEERAKGNILERFSAQQFPDLHSELNLSSLELGDSALYFCASSVATGGYEKLFFGSGTQLSVL.

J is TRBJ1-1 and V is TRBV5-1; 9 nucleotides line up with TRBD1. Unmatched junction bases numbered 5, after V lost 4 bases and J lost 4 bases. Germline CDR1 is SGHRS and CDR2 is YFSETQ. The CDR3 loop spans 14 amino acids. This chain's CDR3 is CASSPSTGGTEAFF. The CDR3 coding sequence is TGCGCCAGCAGCCCATCGACAGGGGGCACTGAAGCTTTCTTT.

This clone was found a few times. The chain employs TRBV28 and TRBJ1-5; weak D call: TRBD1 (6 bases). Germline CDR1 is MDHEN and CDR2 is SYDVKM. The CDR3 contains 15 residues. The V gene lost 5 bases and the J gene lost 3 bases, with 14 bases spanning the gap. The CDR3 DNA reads TGTGCCAGCAGTAATCCAGGGGTACACAATCAGCCCCAGCATTTT. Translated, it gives CASSNPGVHNQPQHF.

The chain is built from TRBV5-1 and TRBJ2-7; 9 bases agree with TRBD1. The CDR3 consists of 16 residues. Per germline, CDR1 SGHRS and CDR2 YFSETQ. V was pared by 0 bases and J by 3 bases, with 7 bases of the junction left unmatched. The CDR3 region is CASSLAGQGLFYEQYF. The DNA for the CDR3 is TGCGCCAGCAGCTTGGCAGGACAGGGGTTGTTCTACGAGCAGTACTTC.

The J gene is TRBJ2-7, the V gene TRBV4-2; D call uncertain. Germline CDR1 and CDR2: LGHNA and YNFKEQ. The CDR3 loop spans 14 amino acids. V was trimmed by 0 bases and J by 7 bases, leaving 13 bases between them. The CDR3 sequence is CASSQDRWLEEQYF. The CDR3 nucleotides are TGTGCCAGCAGCCAAGATCGTTGGCTAGAGGAGCAGTACTTC.

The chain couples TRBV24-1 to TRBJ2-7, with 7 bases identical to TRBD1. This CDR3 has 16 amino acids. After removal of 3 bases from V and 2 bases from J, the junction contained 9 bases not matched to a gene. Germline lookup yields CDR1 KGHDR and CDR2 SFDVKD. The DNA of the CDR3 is TGTGCCACCAGTGATCCCGGCCGGGACAGAGCCTACGAGCAGTACTTC. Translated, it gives CATSDPGRDRAYEQYF.

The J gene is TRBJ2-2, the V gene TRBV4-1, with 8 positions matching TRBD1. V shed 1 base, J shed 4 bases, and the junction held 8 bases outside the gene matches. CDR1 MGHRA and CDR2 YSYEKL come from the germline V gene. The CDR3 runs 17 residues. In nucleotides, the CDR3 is TGCGCCAGCAGCCAAGCTCCCCGGACAGGGATCACCGGGGAGCTGTTTTTT. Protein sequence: CASSQAPRTGITGELFF.

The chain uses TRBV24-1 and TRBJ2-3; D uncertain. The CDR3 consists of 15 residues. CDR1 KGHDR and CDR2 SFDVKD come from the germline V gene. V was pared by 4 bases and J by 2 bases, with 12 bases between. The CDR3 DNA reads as TGTGCCACCAGTGACCTAGGAAAGGACACAGATACGCAGTATTTT. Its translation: CATSDLGKDTDTQYF.

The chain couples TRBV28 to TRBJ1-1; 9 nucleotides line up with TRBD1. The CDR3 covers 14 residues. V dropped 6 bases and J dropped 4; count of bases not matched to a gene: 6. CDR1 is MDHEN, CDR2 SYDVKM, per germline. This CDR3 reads CASRRTGVVTEAFF. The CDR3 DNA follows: TGTGCCAGCAGACGGACAGGGGTCGTCACTGAAGCTTTCTTT.

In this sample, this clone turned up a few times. The CDR3 DNA is TGTGCCAGCAGCCGCCAAGAGGCCTATGGCTACACCTTC. It is translated as CASSRQEAYGYTF. The chain is built from TRBV5-4 and TRBJ1-2; no reliable D call. Germline assignment: CDR1 SGHNT and CDR2 YYREEE (reference sequence). The V gene lost 4 bases and the J gene lost 4 bases, with 11 bases spanning the gap. The length of the CDR3 is 13 residues.

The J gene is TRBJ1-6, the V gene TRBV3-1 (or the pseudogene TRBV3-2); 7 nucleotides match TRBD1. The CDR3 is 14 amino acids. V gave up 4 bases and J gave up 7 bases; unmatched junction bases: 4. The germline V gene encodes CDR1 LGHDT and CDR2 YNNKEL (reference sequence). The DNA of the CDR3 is TGTGCCAGCAGCCCAGGACAGGCAAATTCACCCCTCCACTTT. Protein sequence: CASSPGQANSPLHF.

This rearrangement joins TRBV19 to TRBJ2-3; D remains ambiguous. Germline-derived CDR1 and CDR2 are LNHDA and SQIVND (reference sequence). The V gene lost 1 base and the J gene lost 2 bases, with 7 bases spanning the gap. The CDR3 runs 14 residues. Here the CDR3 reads CASSIGATTDTQYF. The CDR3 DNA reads TGTGCCAGTAGTATAGGGGCAACCACAGATACGCAGTATTTT.

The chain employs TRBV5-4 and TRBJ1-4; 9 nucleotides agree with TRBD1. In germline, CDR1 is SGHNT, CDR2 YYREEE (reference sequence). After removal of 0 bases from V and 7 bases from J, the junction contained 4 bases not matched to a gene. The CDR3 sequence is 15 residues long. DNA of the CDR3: TGTGCCAGCAGCTTGGGGGGACAGGGCTCTGAAAAACTGTTTTTT. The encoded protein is CASSLGGQGSEKLFF.

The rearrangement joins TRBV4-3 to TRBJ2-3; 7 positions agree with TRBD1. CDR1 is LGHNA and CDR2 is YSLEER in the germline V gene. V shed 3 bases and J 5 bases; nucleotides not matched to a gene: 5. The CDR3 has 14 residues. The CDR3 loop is CASSQGQRGDTQYF. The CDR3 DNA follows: TGCGCCAGCAGCCAGGGACAGAGAGGAGATACGCAGTATTTT.

CDR3 sequence (DNA): TGTGCCAGCTCAAATCCGGGAGCCTACGAGCAGTACTTC. Protein: CASSNPGAYEQYF. The rearrangement links TRBV18 to TRBJ2-7, with D possibly matching TRBD2 (6 bases). Germline CDR1 is KGHSH and CDR2 is LQKENI. This CDR3 region has 13 residues. V lost 5 bases, J lost 2 bases, and 10 bases lay in between.

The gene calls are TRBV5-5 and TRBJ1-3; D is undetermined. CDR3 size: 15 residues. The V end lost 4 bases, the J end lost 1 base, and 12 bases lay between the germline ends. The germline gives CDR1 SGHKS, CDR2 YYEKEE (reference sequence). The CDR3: CASSGRTESGNTIYF. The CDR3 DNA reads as TGTGCCAGCAGCGGGAGGACTGAGTCTGGAAACACCATATATTTT. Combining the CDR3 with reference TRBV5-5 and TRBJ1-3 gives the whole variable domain DAGVTQSPTHLIKTRGQQVTLRCSPISGHKSVSWYQQVLGQGPQFIFQYYEKEERGRGNFPDRFSARQFPNYSSELNVNALLLGDSALYLCASSGRTESGNTIYFGEGSWLTVV.